The 23 T cell receptor beta chains below come from one sample, sequenced in a study of blood T cell repertoires in COVID-19. Profiled with immunoSEQ multiplex PCR; TCRdb holds only in-frame clones, not every one. The sample lists around 60,000 clones, about four fifths seen once, with 3.5% to 4% in the top ten. Material: peripheral blood. These receptors all stem from a woman older than 75 with acute or convalescent COVID-19.

This rearrangement joins TRBV7-2 to TRBJ2-7, with D possibly TRBD2 on 6 matching bases. Germline V gene data show CDR1 as SGHTA and CDR2 as FQGNSA. The CDR3 extends over 14 amino acids. The ends were cut back, 1 base at V and 2 bases at J, with 9 bases in the middle. CDR3 in amino acids: CASSLGGGTYEQYF. CDR3 bases: TGTGCCAGCAGCTTAGGTGGGGGGACCTACGAGCAGTACTTC.

The CDR3 DNA reads TGTGCCAGCAGTCCCGGGGGGGTGTACTATGGCTACACCTTC. It yields the protein CASSPGGVYYGYTF. V and J are TRBV2 and TRBJ1-2; tentatively, D is TRBD1 (5 bases). Germline CDR1 SNHLY, CDR2 FYNNEI. The length of the CDR3 is 14 residues. The V gene lost 5 bases and the J gene lost 3 bases, with 13 bases spanning the gap. The variable domain in full, with the rest retrieved from reference TRBV2 and TRBJ1-2, is EPEVTQTPSHQVTQMGQEVILRCVPISNHLYFYWYRQILGQKVEFLVSFYNNEISEKSEIFDDQFSVERPDGSNFTLKIRSTKLEDSAMYFCASSPGGVYYGYTFGSGTRLTVV.

CDR3 sequence reads: CASSTSGDPPGTQYF. The CDR3 DNA reads as TGTGCCAGCAGTACTAGCGGGGACCCTCCAGGTACGCAGTATTTT. The chain couples TRBV6-5 to TRBJ2-3; 10 nucleotides align to TRBD2. V lost 5 bases to trimming and J lost 8 bases; unmatched junction nucleotides: 10. The CDR3 totals 15 residues. From germline, CDR1 is MNHEY and CDR2 SVGAGI.

V and J are TRBV5-6 and TRBJ2-7, with D perhaps matching TRBD1 (5 bases). This CDR3 is built from 14 residues. V lost 2 bases and J 4 bases, leaving 13 bases between the germline ends. Germline V gene data show CDR1 as SGHDT and CDR2 as YYEEEE. The CDR3 here is CASSLGAQKYEQYF. DNA for the CDR3: TGTGCCAGCAGCTTAGGGGCACAGAAGTACGAGCAGTACTTC.

The chain combines TRBV5-1 with TRBJ2-2, with 13 bases aligning to TRBD2. Looked up from germline, CDR1 is SGHRS and CDR2 is YFSETQ. The CDR3 sequence is 18 residues long. V shed 1 base and J 1 base; nucleotides not matched to a gene: 4. This CDR3 is CASSLLTSGRGNTGELFF. In DNA, the CDR3 is TGCGCCAGCAGCTTGTTAACTAGCGGGAGGGGGAACACCGGGGAGCTGTTTTTT.

CDR3 region: CASSLDFYEQYF. The CDR3 DNA is TGTGCCAGCAGCTTGGACTTCTACGAGCAGTACTTC. V usage is TRBV5-4 and J usage is TRBJ2-7, with D unresolved. Germline V gene data show CDR1 as SGHNT and CDR2 as YYREEE (reference sequence). Trimming cost V 0 bases and J 3 bases, with 4 bases left between them. This CDR3 contains 12 residues. The full variable domain, completed using reference TRBV5-4 and TRBJ2-7, is ETGVTQSPTHLIKTRGQQVTLRCSSQSGHNTVSWYQQALGQGPQFIFQYYREEENGRGNFPPRFSGLQFPNYSSELNVNALELDDSALYLCASSLDFYEQYFGPGTRLTVT.

The genes are TRBV19 and TRBJ2-1; possibly TRBD2 for D (6 bases). There are 13 residues in the CDR3. Germline lookup yields CDR1 LNHDA and CDR2 SQIVND (reference sequence). Trimming cost V 7 bases and J 4 bases, with 11 bases left between them. The CDR3 coding sequence is TGTGCCAGTATGGAGGGAGTTTACAATGAGCAGTTCTTC. It codes for CASMEGVYNEQFF.

V and J are TRBV4-1 and TRBJ2-7; TRBD1 matches 11 bases. The CDR3 totals 15 residues. With V trimmed by 1 base and J by 8 bases, 7 bases remained unmatched. Germline CDR1 reads MGHRA; CDR2 reads YSYEKL. In DNA form, the CDR3 reads TGCGCCAGCAGCCAAGCCGGGACAGGGGGTGAGAAGCAGTACTTC. This encodes CASSQAGTGGEKQYF.

The CDR3 region has the DNA TGTGCCAGCAGTTTAGACCGGGGACTAGCGGGTTACAATGAGCAGTTCTTC. This translates into CASSLDRGLAGYNEQFF. The gene calls are TRBV28 and TRBJ2-1; 12 bases map to TRBD2. Germline V gene lookup returns CDR1 MDHEN and CDR2 SYDVKM. The CDR3 runs to 17 residues. V was clipped by 2 bases and J by 4 bases; unmatched bases: 6.

As regards this clone: One junction end does not reproduce the germline sequence, and a read error may be involved. This chain uses TRBV4-2 with TRBJ2-7; TRBD2 matches at 11 bases. Germline V gene lookup returns CDR1 LGHNA and CDR2 YNFKEQ. This CDR3 is 14 amino acids long. CDR3 DNA sequence: TGTGCCAGCAGCCAAGATCCGGCTAGCGGGAGGCACAACTTC. Residues: CASSQDPASGRHNF.

The chain joins TRBV12-3 or TRBV12-4 to TRBJ1-2; 8 bases line up with TRBD1. The V segment lost 4 bases and the J segment 5 bases; nucleotides outside the gene matches: 0. CDR3 size: 12 residues. The CDR3 protein is CASSYRGYGYTF. The CDR3 DNA sequence: TGTGCCAGCAGTTACAGGGGGTATGGCTACACCTTC.

The chain carries TRBV28 and TRBJ2-1; D possibly corresponds to TRBD1 (6 bases). Germline V gives CDR1 MDHEN, CDR2 SYDVKM. This CDR3 has 13 residues. The V end was cut by 3 bases, the J end by 10 bases, with 13 bases between. The DNA of the CDR3 is TGTGCCAGCAGTTTGCGAACAGGGCGCGAGCAGTTCTTC. This gives the protein CASSLRTGREQFF.

CDR3: CAISEGQGYNSPLHF. The CDR3 region has the DNA TGTGCCATCAGTGAAGGGCAGGGCTATAATTCACCCCTCCACTTT. This sequence joins TRBV10-3 and TRBJ1-6, with TRBD1 as a possible D gene (5 bases). Germline V gives CDR1 ENHRY, CDR2 SYGVKD. This CDR3 has 15 residues. The V end was cut by 3 bases, the J end by 3 bases, with 9 bases between.

The rearrangement joins TRBV7-9 to TRBJ2-7, with a weak D call TRBD2 (5 bases). The CDR3 length is 17 residues. CDR1 is SEHNR, CDR2 FQNEAQ, per germline (reference sequence). Trimming cost V 1 base and J 2 bases, with 18 bases left between them. The CDR3 protein is CASSLGRLALDPYEQYF. In DNA form, the CDR3 reads TGTGCCAGCAGCTTAGGTCGCCTAGCCCTAGATCCCTACGAGCAGTACTTC.

The CDR3 is CASSDGGTADTQYF. In DNA, the CDR3 is TGTGCCAGCAGCGACGGGGGGACGGCAGATACGCAGTATTTT. The chain couples TRBV2 to TRBJ2-3; 7 bases align to TRBD2. The germline CDR1 and CDR2 sequences are SNHLY and FYNNEI. This CDR3 has 14 amino acids. V lost 6 bases and J lost 4; bases outside the gene matches: 7. Using reference TRBV2 and TRBJ2-3 for the parts outside the CDR3, the full variable domain is EPEVTQTPSHQVTQMGQEVILRCVPISNHLYFYWYRQILGQKVEFLVSFYNNEISEKSEIFDDQFSVERPDGSNFTLKIRSTKLEDSAMYFCASSDGGTADTQYFGPGTRLTVL.

The CDR3 region is CASSPDAGLETQYF. In DNA form, the CDR3 reads TGCGCCAGCAGCCCGGACGCAGGGCTGGAGACCCAGTACTTC. V usage is TRBV5-1 and J usage is TRBJ2-5, with D possibly matching TRBD1 (5 bases). V gave up 4 bases and J gave up 5 bases, with 15 bases separating them. CDR3 size: 14 residues. Germline CDR1 is SGHRS and CDR2 is YFSETQ. The entire variable domain, with the rest obtained from reference TRBV5-1 and TRBJ2-5, is as follows: KAGVTQTPRYLIKTRGQQVTLSCSPISGHRSVSWYQQTPGQGLQFLFEYFSETQRNKGNFPGRFSGRQFSNSRSEMNVSTLELGDSALYLCASSPDAGLETQYFGPGTRLLVL.

V usage is TRBV2 and J usage is TRBJ2-7; TRBD2 is a possible D gene (6 bases). Germline loops: CDR1 SNHLY, CDR2 FYNNEI. V shed 6 bases and J shed 4 bases, with 7 bases lying between them. CDR3 length: 11 residues. This CDR3 is CASRGGYEQYF. The CDR3 DNA reads TGTGCCAGCAGGGGGGGTTACGAGCAGTACTTC.

This clone was found a few times. The J gene is TRBJ2-7, the V gene TRBV7-2; possibly TRBD2 for D (6 bases). Trimming removed 4 bases from V and 3 bases from J, with 13 bases in between. This CDR3 contains 14 residues. CDR1 SGHTA and CDR2 FQGNSA come from the germline V gene. CDR3 residues: CASSSGGGYYEQYF. CDR3 DNA: TGTGCCAGCAGCTCCGGGGGAGGCTACTACGAGCAGTACTTC.

The chain joins TRBV7-2 to TRBJ2-2; no clear D gene. CDR3 length: 13 amino acids. V lost 6 bases, J lost 5 bases, and 10 bases lay in between. Looked up from germline, CDR1 is SGHTA and CDR2 is FQGNSA. DNA of the CDR3: TGTGCCAGCAGGAATACTTTGACCGGGGAGCTGTTTTTT. This encodes CASRNTLTGELFF.

The V gene is TRBV18, the J gene TRBJ2-2; possible D gene TRBD1, 5 bases. Trimming pared 3 bases from V and 1 base from J, leaving 12 bases between. The CDR3 length is 16 residues. CDR1 and CDR2 (germline): KGHSH, LQKENI. The CDR3 here is CASSPFSGQNTGELFF. For the CDR3, the DNA is TGTGCCAGCTCACCTTTTTCCGGACAGAACACCGGGGAGCTGTTTTTT.

In its sample, this clone was seen a few times. The chain joins TRBV11-1 to TRBJ2-1, with D maybe TRBD2 (6 bases). The CDR3 is 13 amino acids. The V gene's germline CDR1 is SGHAT and CDR2 FQDESV (reference sequence). The V gene lost 4 bases and the J gene lost 6 bases, with 10 bases spanning the gap. CDR3 nucleotide sequence: TGTGCCAGCAGCTATGGACTAATCAATGAGCAGTTCTTC. Its protein is CASSYGLINEQFF.

The CDR3 spells CASSYSPGGMDQPQHF. The CDR3 DNA follows: TGTGCCAGCAGTTACTCGCCAGGGGGCATGGATCAGCCCCAGCATTTT. The rearrangement links TRBV6-5 to TRBJ1-5; 8 positions agree with TRBD1. The CDR3 length is 16 residues. CDR1 and CDR2 from the germline V gene are MNHEY and SVGAGI. Trimming at V came to 0 bases and at J to 5 bases, leaving 6 bases not matched to a gene.

The chain couples TRBV7-2 to TRBJ2-7; the match to TRBD1 covers 8 bases. The CDR3 has 13 residues. The V and J ends lost 5 bases and 5 bases, in that order; junction bases with no gene match: 5. Germline CDR1 reads SGHTA; CDR2 reads FQGNSA. DNA for the CDR3: TGTGCCAGCAGCACGCAGGGGGCGGACGAGCAGTACTTC. Protein: CASSTQGADEQYF.